This T cell receptor beta chain was retrieved from a study of blood T cells in healthy people across ages. Through a sample-barcoded 5' primer and a J-beta primer mix, a second PCR was run for roughly 7 to 11 cycles. TCRdb re-called the 5' RACE reads through MiXCR, storing one row per CDR3 protein. The sample shows fewer than 1.5 million distinct CDR3 sequences, roughly 40% of them seen only once. This clonotype has only one observation. Its target is not known. Notes on the study in general: Whereas aged donors had fewer naive CD4+ cells, long-lived donors had more of them and higher diversity. The recorded TCR beta diversity per million T cells decreased in a roughly linear manner with age.

The V gene end was trimmed by 6 bases and the J gene end by 3 bases; junction bases not matched to a gene: 9. Germline V lookup: CDR1 MNHEY, CDR2 SVGAGI. The CDR3 loop spans 15 amino acids. Donors were systemically healthy Caucasian individuals from Russia aged 6 to 90 years. The clonotype originates from a woman between 18 and 29 years old in good health. The chain has TRBV6-5 and TRBJ2-7, with TRBD1 matching 9 bases. Sequences were obtained from blood. Here the CDR3 reads CASRKPGQGIYEQYF. CDR3 coding DNA: TGTGCCAGCAGAAAACCGGGACAGGGTATCTACGAGCAGTACTTC.